These T cell receptor beta chains were read from a single sample in a study of CD8 T cells in Susac syndrome. Via MiXCR, TCRdb re-called the immunoSEQ multiplex PCR reads, giving one row per CDR3 protein. The table lists more than 100,000 distinct CDR3 sequences, roughly 94% of them singletons, with around 0.28% in the top ten. Sequenced input: CD8+ T cells from PBMCs. The source is a human donor with Susac syndrome. The CDR3 runs from the conserved cysteine through the conserved F or W. A D gene is named only where the DNA matches it firmly. Only part of the rows carry a size: once, few, many, or a class if the clone is expanded.

.,TRBV20-1,TRBD1,TRBJ2-7,CSGTGGVLNEQYF,TGCAGTGGCACAGGGGGCGTGTTGAATGAGCAGTACTTC
.,TRBV12-3/TRBV12-4,TRBD1,TRBJ2-1,CASSFRGPDEQFF,TGTGCCAGCAGTTTCAGGGGGCCCGATGAGCAGTTCTTC
.,TRBV6-1,.,TRBJ1-6,CASSEWLRGSSPLHF,TGTGCCAGCAGTGAATGGCTTCGAGGAAGTTCACCCCTCCACTTT
.,TRBV5-4,TRBD1,TRBJ2-7,CASSWDRGNYEQYF,TGTGCCAGCAGCTGGGACAGGGGAAACTACGAGCAGTACTTC
.,TRBV15,.,TRBJ2-7,CATSRDRTGEQYF,TGTGCCACCAGCAGAGATAGGACGGGCGAGCAGTACTTC
.,TRBV9,.,TRBJ2-1,CASSPPRGKASEQFF,TGTGCCAGCAGCCCCCCCCGGGGAAAGGCAAGTGAGCAGTTCTTC
.,TRBV12-3/TRBV12-4,.,TRBJ1-1,CASTRTEKNTEAFF,TGTGCCAGCACCCGGACCGAAAAGAACACTGAAGCTTTCTTT
.,TRBV6-1,TRBD1,TRBJ2-3,CASRSPGQGYTDTQYF,TGTGCCAGCAGGTCTCCGGGACAGGGATACACAGATACGCAGTATTTT
once,TRBV4-1,.,TRBJ2-5,CASSRGLVETQYF,TGCGCCAGCAGCCGAGGCCTAGTTGAGACCCAGTACTTC
.,TRBV20-1,TRBD1,TRBJ2-7,CSAWTGYEQYF,TGCAGTGCCTGGACAGGCTACGAGCAGTACTTC
once,TRBV6-2/TRBV6-3,TRBD2,TRBJ2-6,CASSYSSGSGGRSGANVLTF,TGTGCCAGCAGTTACTCGAGTGGTAGCGGGGGTCGCTCTGGGGCCAACGTCCTGACTTTC
once,TRBV6-1,TRBD1,TRBJ1-4,CASSGTGGGKLFF,TGTGCCAGCAGTGGGACAGGCGGGGGAAAACTGTTTTTT
.,TRBV12-3/TRBV12-4,.,TRBJ2-2,CASSLDYTGELFF,TGTGCCAGCAGTTTAGACTACACCGGGGAGCTGTTTTTT
.,TRBV25-1,TRBD2,TRBJ2-5,CASSEYGGVVAETQYF,TGTGCCAGCAGTGAATACGGGGGGGTGGTCGCAGAGACCCAGTACTTC
.,TRBV4-1,TRBD1,TRBJ1-2,CASSTLQGERGYTF,TGCGCCAGCAGCACATTACAGGGGGAACGAGGCTACACCTTC
.,TRBV19,.,TRBJ1-2,CASLALSHGYTF,TGTGCCAGTCTGGCGCTTTCTCATGGCTACACCTTC
.,TRBV12-3/TRBV12-4,.,TRBJ2-3,CATRVADTQYF,TGTGCCACCCGGGTGGCAGATACGCAGTATTTT
.,TRBV29-1,TRBD1,TRBJ2-7,CSGGTGSGYEQYF,TGCAGCGGGGGGACAGGGAGCGGATACGAGCAGTACTTC